This is a list of T cell receptor beta chains from one sample in a study of breast tumors, draining lymph nodes, adjacent tissues. TCRdb passed the multiplex PCR reads through MiXCR, listing each CDR3 protein once. The sample carries about 230,000 distinct CDR3 sequences, approximately 30% recorded once. Source material: axillary lymph node tissue. These receptors were taken from a female donor with breast cancer. Some clones in this sample may be carry-over from other donors' samples. Each CDR3 is given with its conserved first and last residue. The D gene is left open where the match is weak. Some rows mark clone size as missing; the rest say once, few, many or name a class of expanded clone.

J,D,V,size,CDR3,DNA
TRBJ2-7,NA,TRBV11-1,many,CASSLGQGLYEQYF,TGTGCCAGCAGCTTGGGGCAGGGCTTATACGAGCAGTACTTC
TRBJ2-3,NA,TRBV5-5,many,CASSLVRARDTQYF,TGTGCCAGCAGCTTGGTACGGGCGCGAGATACGCAGTATTTT
TRBJ1-5,TRBD1,TRBV20-1,NA,CSAPKPGQGNQPQHF,TGCAGTGCTCCAAAACCGGGACAGGGGAATCAGCCCCAGCATTTT
TRBJ1-6,NA,TRBV5-1,many,CASSLQSTGRYNSPLHF,TGCGCCAGCAGCTTACAGTCTACAGGGAGATATAATTCACCCCTCCACTTT
TRBJ2-3,TRBD2,TRBV20-1,many,CSAPPPGAGGPTDTQYF,TGCAGTGCTCCTCCCCCGGGAGCGGGAGGACCCACAGATACGCAGTATTTT
TRBJ1-4,NA,TRBV27,few,CASSPFPGNENEKLFF,TGTGCCAGCAGTCCTTTCCCCGGGAATGAGAATGAAAAACTGTTTTTT
TRBJ2-7,NA,TRBV6-5,NA,CASSHSLWGDEQYF,TGTGCCAGCAGTCACTCCCTATGGGGGGACGAGCAGTACTTC
TRBJ2-7,TRBD2,TRBV5-5,many,CASSLELADYEQYF,TGTGCCAGCAGCTTGGAACTAGCGGACTACGAGCAGTACTTC
TRBJ2-1,TRBD2,TRBV6-1,few,CASSPGLDGREQFF,TGTGCCAGCAGCCCGGGACTAGACGGGAGGGAGCAGTTCTTC
TRBJ2-7,NA,TRBV28,many,CASSFLGSTYEQYF,TGTGCCAGCAGTTTCTTGGGCAGCACCTACGAGCAGTACTTC
TRBJ1-5,NA,TRBV24-1,NA,CATSDLAKDGSEPQHF,TGTGCCACCAGTGATTTGGCCAAGGACGGGAGTGAGCCCCAGCATTTT
TRBJ1-2,NA,TRBV7-2,many,CASSAGPRYSGYTF,TGTGCCAGCAGCGCCGGGCCTCGTTATAGTGGCTACACCTTC
TRBJ1-5,NA,TRBV6-1,NA,CASLPFGGSQPQHF,TGTGCCAGCCTCCCTTTTGGAGGGTCTCAGCCCCAGCATTTT
TRBJ1-1,NA,TRBV28,few,CASSFQGIKAFF,TGTGCCAGCAGTTTTCAGGGAATCAAAGCTTTCTTT
TRBJ1-4,NA,TRBV6-1,many,CASAQGRTVNEKLFF,TGTGCCAGCGCCCAGGGTCGGACCGTTAATGAAAAACTGTTTTTT
TRBJ2-2,NA,TRBV7-2,NA,CASSLSGDHITGELFF,TGTGCCAGCAGCCTATCGGGAGACCATATCACCGGGGAGCTGTTTTTT
TRBJ2-7,TRBD1,TRBV6-5,many,CASNQGQGNYEQYF,TGTGCCAGCAATCAGGGACAGGGGAATTACGAGCAGTACTTC
TRBJ1-3,TRBD1,TRBV29-1,many,CSVLLTGENTIYF,TGCAGCGTACTCTTGACAGGGGAGAACACCATATATTTT
TRBJ1-3,NA,TRBV7-9,many,CACTPDVSGNTIYF,TGTGCCTGTACTCCGGACGTCTCTGGAAACACCATATATTTT
TRBJ1-2,NA,TRBV24-1,NA,CATSDSGTVYGYTF,TGTGCCACCAGTGATTCCGGGACGGTCTATGGCTACACCTTC
TRBJ2-1,NA,TRBV20-1,many,CSARPRGEQFF,TGCAGTGCTAGGCCAAGGGGGGAGCAGTTCTTC
TRBJ2-2,TRBD2,TRBV5-1,many,CASSLTSGIDTGELFF,TGCGCCAGCAGCTTGACTAGCGGAATTGACACCGGGGAGCTGTTTTTT
TRBJ2-1,TRBD2,TRBV19,NA,CASSAGLAANNEQFF,TGTGCCAGTAGTGCGGGACTAGCGGCCAACAATGAGCAGTTCTTC
TRBJ2-3,NA,TRBV5-1,NA,CASSPGFDMDTQYF,TGCGCCAGCAGCCCCGGTTTTGATATGGATACGCAGTATTTT
TRBJ2-5,TRBD2,TRBV2,many,CASSSGRAGETQYF,TGTGCCAGCAGTAGCGGGAGGGCTGGTGAGACCCAGTACTTC
TRBJ1-1,TRBD1,TRBV7-2,once,CASRYPGGRAEAFF,TGTGCCAGCAGATATCCAGGGGGTCGAGCTGAAGCTTTCTTT
TRBJ1-2,TRBD1,TRBV18,many,CASSSTGTESYTF,TGTGCCAGCTCATCGACAGGGACGGAGAGCTACACCTTC
TRBJ2-7,NA,TRBV20-1,many,CSARPGKASSYEQYF,TGCAGTGCTAGACCCGGTAAAGCGAGCTCCTACGAGCAGTACTTC
TRBJ2-1,NA,TRBV4-3,many,CASSQDLDEQFF,TGCGCCAGCAGCCAAGATCTAGATGAGCAGTTCTTC
TRBJ1-2,NA,TRBV12-3/TRBV12-4,many,CASSPAEDYGYTF,TGTGCCAGCAGTCCCGCTGAAGATTATGGCTACACCTTC